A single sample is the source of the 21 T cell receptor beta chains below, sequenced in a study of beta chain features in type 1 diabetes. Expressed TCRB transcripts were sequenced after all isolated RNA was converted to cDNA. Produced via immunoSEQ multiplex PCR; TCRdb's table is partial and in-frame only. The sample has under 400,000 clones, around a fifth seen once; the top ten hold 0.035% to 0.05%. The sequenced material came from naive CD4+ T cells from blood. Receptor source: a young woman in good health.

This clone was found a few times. The CDR3 sequence is CAWSVPGDNQPQHF. Here the CDR3 DNA reads TGTGCCTGGAGTGTACCAGGGGACAATCAGCCCCAGCATTTT. This sequence joins TRBV30 and TRBJ1-5, with D maybe TRBD1 (6 bases). The CDR3 is 14 amino acids. Trimming removed 0 bases at V and 3 bases at J, with 9 bases between. The germline gives CDR1 GTSNPN, CDR2 SVGIG (reference sequence).

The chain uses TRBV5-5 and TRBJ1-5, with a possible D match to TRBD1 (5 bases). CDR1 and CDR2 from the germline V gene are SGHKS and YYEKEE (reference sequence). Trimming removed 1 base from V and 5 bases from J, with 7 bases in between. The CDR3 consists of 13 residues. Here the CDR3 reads CASSLRGDQPQHF. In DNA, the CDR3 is TGTGCCAGCAGCTTGAGGGGTGATCAGCCCCAGCATTTT.

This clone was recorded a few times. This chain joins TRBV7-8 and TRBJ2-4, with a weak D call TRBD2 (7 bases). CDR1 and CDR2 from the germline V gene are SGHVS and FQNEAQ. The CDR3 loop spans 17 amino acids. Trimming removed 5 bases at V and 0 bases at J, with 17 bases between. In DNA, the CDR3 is TGTGCCAGCAGCAAGAACAGGGAGGGCCTAGCCAAAAACATTCAGTACTTC. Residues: CASSKNREGLAKNIQYF.

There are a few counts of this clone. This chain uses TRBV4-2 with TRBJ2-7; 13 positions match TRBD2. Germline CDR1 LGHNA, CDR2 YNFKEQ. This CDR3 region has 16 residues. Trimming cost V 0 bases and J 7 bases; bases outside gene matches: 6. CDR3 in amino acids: CASSQELTSGRREQYF. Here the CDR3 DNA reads TGTGCCAGCAGCCAAGAACTGACTAGCGGGAGGAGGGAGCAGTACTTC.

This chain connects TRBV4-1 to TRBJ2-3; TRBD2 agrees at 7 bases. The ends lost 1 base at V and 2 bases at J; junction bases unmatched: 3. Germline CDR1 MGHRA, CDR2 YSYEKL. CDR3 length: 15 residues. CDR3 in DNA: TGCGCCAGCAGCCAAGGGACTAGTATCACAGATACGCAGTATTTT. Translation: CASSQGTSITDTQYF.

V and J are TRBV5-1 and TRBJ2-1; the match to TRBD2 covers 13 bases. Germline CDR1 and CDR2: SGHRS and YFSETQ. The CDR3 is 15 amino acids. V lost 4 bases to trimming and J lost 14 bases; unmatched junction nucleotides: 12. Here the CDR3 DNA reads TGCGCCAGCAGCGCAACCGGGACTAGCGGGATAAAAAAGTTCTTC. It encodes CASSATGTSGIKKFF.

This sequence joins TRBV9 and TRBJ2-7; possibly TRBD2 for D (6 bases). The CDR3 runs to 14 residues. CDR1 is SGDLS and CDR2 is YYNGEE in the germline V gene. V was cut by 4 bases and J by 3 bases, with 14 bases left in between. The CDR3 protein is CASSSLAGSYEQYF. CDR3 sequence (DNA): TGTGCCAGCAGCTCCTTGGCGGGAAGCTACGAGCAGTACTTC.

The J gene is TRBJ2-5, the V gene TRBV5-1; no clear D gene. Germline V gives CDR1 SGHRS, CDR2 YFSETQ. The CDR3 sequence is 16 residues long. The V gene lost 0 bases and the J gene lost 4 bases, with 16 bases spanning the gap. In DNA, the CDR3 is TGCGCCAGCAGCTTGGTTGTGACATCTGGGCGAGAGACCCAGTACTTC. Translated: CASSLVVTSGRETQYF.

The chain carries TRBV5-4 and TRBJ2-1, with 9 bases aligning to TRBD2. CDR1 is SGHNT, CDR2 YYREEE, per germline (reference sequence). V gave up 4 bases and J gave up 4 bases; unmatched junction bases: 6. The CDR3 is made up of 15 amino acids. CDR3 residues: CASSVAGGQYNEQFF. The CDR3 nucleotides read TGTGCCAGCAGCGTTGCGGGGGGGCAGTACAATGAGCAGTTCTTC.

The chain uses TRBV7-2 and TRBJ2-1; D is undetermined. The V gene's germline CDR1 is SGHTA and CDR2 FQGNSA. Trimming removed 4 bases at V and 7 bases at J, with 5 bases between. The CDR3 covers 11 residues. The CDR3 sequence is CASSSTNEQFF. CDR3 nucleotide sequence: TGTGCCAGCAGCTCGACTAATGAGCAGTTCTTC.

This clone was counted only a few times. The CDR3 bases are TGTGCCTGGAGTCCGAGCGGGGGGGCCTCAGATACGCAGTATTTT. Its translation: CAWSPSGGASDTQYF. The gene calls are TRBV30 and TRBJ2-3; TRBD2 aligns across 10 bases. From germline, CDR1 is GTSNPN and CDR2 SVGIG (reference sequence). V lost 2 bases to trimming and J lost 4 bases; unmatched junction nucleotides: 6. The length of the CDR3 is 15 residues. Using reference TRBV30 and TRBJ2-3 for the parts outside the CDR3, the full variable domain is SQTIHQWPATLVQPVGSPLSLECTVEGTSNPNLYWYRQAAGRGLQLLFYSVGIGQISSEVPQNLSASRPQDRQFILSSKKLLLSDSGFYLCAWSPSGGASDTQYFGPGTRLTVL.

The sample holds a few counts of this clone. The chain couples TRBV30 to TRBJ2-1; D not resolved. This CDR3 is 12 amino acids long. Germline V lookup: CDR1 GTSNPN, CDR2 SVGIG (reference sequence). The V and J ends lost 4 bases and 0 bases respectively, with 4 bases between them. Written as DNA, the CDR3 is TGTGCCTGGATTAGCTCCTACAATGAGCAGTTCTTC. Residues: CAWISSYNEQFF.

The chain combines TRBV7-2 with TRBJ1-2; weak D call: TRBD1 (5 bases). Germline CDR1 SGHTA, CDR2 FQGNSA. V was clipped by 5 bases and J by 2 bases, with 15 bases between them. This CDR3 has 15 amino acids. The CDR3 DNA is TGTGCCAGCAGCGTCACCTCACAGGCGAACTATGGCTACACCTTC. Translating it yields CASSVTSQANYGYTF.

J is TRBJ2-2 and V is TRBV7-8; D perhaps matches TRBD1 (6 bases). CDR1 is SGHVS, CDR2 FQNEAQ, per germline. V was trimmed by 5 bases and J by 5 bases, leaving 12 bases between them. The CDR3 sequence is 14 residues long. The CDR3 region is CASSRIQGTGELFF. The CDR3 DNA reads TGTGCCAGCAGCCGAATACAGGGAACCGGGGAGCTGTTTTTT.

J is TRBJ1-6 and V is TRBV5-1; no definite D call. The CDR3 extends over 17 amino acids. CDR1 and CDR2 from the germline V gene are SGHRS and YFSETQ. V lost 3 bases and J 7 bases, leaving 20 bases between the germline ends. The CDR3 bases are TGCGCCAGCAGCTCTCCGTCAGCGGACGGGGTAAATTCACCCCTCCACTTT. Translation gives CASSSPSADGVNSPLHF.

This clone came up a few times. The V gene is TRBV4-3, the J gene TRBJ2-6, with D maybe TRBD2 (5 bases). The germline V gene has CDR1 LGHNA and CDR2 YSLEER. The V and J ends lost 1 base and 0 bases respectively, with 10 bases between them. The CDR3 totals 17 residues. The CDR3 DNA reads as TGCGCCAGCAGCCAAGGGGCCGGACTCTCTGGGGCCAACGTCCTGACTTTC. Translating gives CASSQGAGLSGANVLTF.

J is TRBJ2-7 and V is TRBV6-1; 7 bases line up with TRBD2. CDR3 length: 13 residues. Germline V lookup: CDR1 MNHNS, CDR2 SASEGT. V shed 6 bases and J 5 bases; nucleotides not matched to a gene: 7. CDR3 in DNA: TGTGCCAGCAGGGAGGGAGGGATCCACGAGCAGTACTTC. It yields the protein CASREGGIHEQYF.

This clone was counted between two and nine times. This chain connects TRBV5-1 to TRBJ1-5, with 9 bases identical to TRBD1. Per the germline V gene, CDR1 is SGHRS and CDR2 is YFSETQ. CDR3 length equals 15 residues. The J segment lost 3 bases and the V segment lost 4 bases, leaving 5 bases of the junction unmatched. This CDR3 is CASSKTGGNNQPQHF. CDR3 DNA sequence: TGCGCCAGCAGCAAAACAGGGGGCAACAATCAGCCCCAGCATTTT.

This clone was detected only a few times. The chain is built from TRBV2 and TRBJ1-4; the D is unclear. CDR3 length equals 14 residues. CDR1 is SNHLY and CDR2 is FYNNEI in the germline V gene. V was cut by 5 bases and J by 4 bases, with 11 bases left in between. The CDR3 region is CASSFAGGNEKLFF. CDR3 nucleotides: TGTGCCAGCAGTTTCGCGGGAGGTAATGAAAAACTGTTTTTT.

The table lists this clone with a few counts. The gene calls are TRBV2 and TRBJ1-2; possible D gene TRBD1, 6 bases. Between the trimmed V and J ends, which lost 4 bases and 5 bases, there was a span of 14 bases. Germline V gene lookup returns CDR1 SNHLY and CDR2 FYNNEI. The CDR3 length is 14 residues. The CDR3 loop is CASSGIGGYYGYTF. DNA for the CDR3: TGTGCCAGCAGTGGGATAGGGGGATATTATGGCTACACCTTC.

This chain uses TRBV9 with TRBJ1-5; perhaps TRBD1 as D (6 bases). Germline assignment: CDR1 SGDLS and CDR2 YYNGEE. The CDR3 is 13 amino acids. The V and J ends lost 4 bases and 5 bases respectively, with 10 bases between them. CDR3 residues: CASSPRTDQPQHF. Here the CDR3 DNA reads TGTGCCAGCAGCCCCCGGACAGATCAGCCCCAGCATTTT.